Listed below are T cell receptor beta chains from one sample, sequenced in a study of tumor-infiltrating lymphocytes in oesophageal squamous cell carcinoma. TCRdb fed the PCR reads into MiXCR, producing one record per CDR3 protein. The repertoire has approximately 18,000 distinct CDR3 sequences, approximately 45% of them found once; the top ten carry 30% to 40%. Sequenced sample: normal esophageal tissue next to the tumor. Receptor source: a female donor with esophageal squamous cell carcinoma. Each CDR3 is given with its conserved first and last residue. D genes are given only for firm matches. Size is stated for part of the rows, as once, few or many counts, or as a class when the clone is expanded.

CDR3 protein: CASSELLAGTSYEQYF
CDR3 DNA: TGTGCCAGCAGCGAATTACTAGCGGGGACGTCCTACGAGCAGTACTTC
V gene: TRBV7-2
D gene: TRBD2
J gene: TRBJ2-7
clone size: .

CDR3 protein: CASSGSQGLAGGRGTDTQYF
CDR3 DNA: TGTGCCAGCAGTGGTTCCCAGGGACTAGCGGGAGGCCGAGGCACAGATACGCAGTATTTT
V gene: TRBV25-1
D gene: TRBD2
J gene: TRBJ2-3
clone size: many

CDR3 protein: CASSWSIYEQYF
CDR3 DNA: TGTGCCAGCAGCTGGAGCATATACGAGCAGTACTTC
V gene: TRBV5-6
D gene: .
J gene: TRBJ2-7
clone size: once

CDR3 protein: CASSPGSTRGTQYF
CDR3 DNA: TGTGCCAGCAGCCCCGGTTCAACACGTGGGACCCAGTACTTC
V gene: TRBV7-2
D gene: .
J gene: TRBJ2-5
clone size: .

CDR3 protein: CASSLALGVHQPQHF
CDR3 DNA: TGTGCCAGCAGCTTGGCCCTCGGGGTGCATCAGCCCCAGCATTTT
V gene: TRBV5-5
D gene: .
J gene: TRBJ1-5
clone size: many

CDR3 protein: CASSLQGGPDEQFF
CDR3 DNA: TGTGCCAGCAGCTTACAGGGGGGTCCCGATGAGCAGTTCTTC
V gene: TRBV7-3
D gene: .
J gene: TRBJ2-1
clone size: .

CDR3 protein: CASSLAGGGETQYF
CDR3 DNA: TGTGCCAGCAGCTTAGCGGGCGGGGGAGAGACCCAGTACTTC
V gene: TRBV7-4
D gene: TRBD2
J gene: TRBJ2-5
clone size: .

CDR3 protein: CASSRTGVYEQYF
CDR3 DNA: TGTGCCAGCAGCCGGACAGGGGTTTACGAGCAGTACTTC
V gene: TRBV7-2
D gene: TRBD1
J gene: TRBJ2-7
clone size: medium-sized

CDR3 protein: CASSRAVGGSDEQYF
CDR3 DNA: TGTGCCAGCAGTAGAGCGGTTGGGGGTTCCGACGAGCAGTACTTC
V gene: TRBV12-3/TRBV12-4
D gene: .
J gene: TRBJ2-7
clone size: .

CDR3 protein: CASSPPPLAGNEQYF
CDR3 DNA: TGTGCCAGCAGCCCACCCCCACTAGCGGGAAACGAGCAGTACTTC
V gene: TRBV11-2
D gene: TRBD2
J gene: TRBJ2-7
clone size: many